The clone carrying this T cell receptor (beta chain) has just a few counts. The source of the sample is a study of blood T cells in healthy people across ages. It was with a sample-barcoded 5' primer and a J-beta primer mix that a second PCR of roughly 7 to 12 cycles was run. Each CDR3 protein gets one entry after TCRdb re-called the 5' RACE reads with MiXCR. Here the sample spans almost 550,000 distinct CDR3 sequences, 24% being singletons. Germline CDR1 is MDHEN and CDR2 is SYDVKM. V dropped 3 bases and J dropped 0 bases, with 15 bases sitting between them. The CDR3 extends over 18 amino acids. These data were likewise used in another study, on T cells of mothers and their children.

The sequence came from a boy younger than 18 in good health. J is TRBJ2-6 and V is TRBV28; D gene ambiguous. The sample consisted of blood. As DNA, the CDR3 is TGTGCCAGCAGTTTTATTGCAGGACCTCCCTCTGGGGCCAACGTCCTGACTTTC. The encoded protein is CASSFIAGPPSGANVLTF. Looking up the rest from reference TRBV28 and TRBJ2-6 gives the full variable domain: DVKVTQSSRYLVKRTGEKVFLECVQDMDHENMFWYRQDPGLGLRLIYFSYDVKMKEKGDIPEGYSVSREKKERFSLILESASTNQTSMYLCASSFIAGPPSGANVLTFGAGSRLTVL.